This entry lists 24 T cell receptor beta chains sequenced from one sample in a study of blood T cell repertoires in COVID-19. TCRdb's copy holds only in-frame clones and misses some; the assay was immunoSEQ multiplex PCR. The repertoire holds roughly 250,000 clones, with 85% to 90% as singletons. Sequences were obtained from peripheral blood. Source of these receptors: a woman aged 25 to 39 with COVID-19, enrolled during active disease.

The chain couples TRBV3-1 (or the pseudogene TRBV3-2) to TRBJ1-1, with a tentative D call TRBD1 (5 bases). This CDR3 spans 14 amino acids. Germline V gives CDR1 LGHDT, CDR2 YNNKEL (reference sequence). The ends were cut back, 2 bases at V and 0 bases at J, with 7 bases in the middle. CDR3 residues: CASSQPGLNTEAFF. Here the CDR3 DNA reads TGTGCCAGCAGCCAACCAGGGTTGAACACTGAAGCTTTCTTT.

The J gene is TRBJ2-3, the V gene TRBV10-1; D possibly corresponds to TRBD1 (6 bases). Trimming pared 3 bases from V and 7 bases from J, leaving 11 bases between. This CDR3 contains 13 residues. Germline CDR1 reads WNHNN; CDR2 reads SYGVQD (reference sequence). CDR3 nucleotide sequence: TGCGCCAGCAGTGAAAAACAGGGATATACGCAGTATTTT. This sequence encodes CASSEKQGYTQYF.

V usage is TRBV6-1 and J usage is TRBJ2-2, with a tentative D call TRBD1 (6 bases). Trimming removed 3 bases from V and 6 bases from J, with 14 bases in between. The V gene's germline CDR1 is MNHNS and CDR2 SASEGT. The CDR3 has 15 amino acids. In DNA, the CDR3 is TGTGCCAGCAGTGATTCGACAGGCGAGGCCGGGGAGCTGTTTTTT. Amino acid sequence: CASSDSTGEAGELFF.

The V gene is TRBV6-2 or TRBV6-3, the J gene TRBJ2-3; a possible D gene is TRBD2 (6 bases). The CDR3 is made up of 16 amino acids. Trimming removed 0 bases at V and 0 bases at J, with 10 bases between. Germline V gives CDR1 MNHEY, CDR2 SVGEGT. In nucleotides, the CDR3 is TGTGCCAGCAGTTACTCGGCTAGCGCAAGCACAGATACGCAGTATTTT. Translated: CASSYSASASTDTQYF.

The chain couples TRBV4-1 to TRBJ2-1; 11 bases are shared with TRBD2. Germline assignment: CDR1 MGHRA and CDR2 YSYEKL. Trimming took 4 bases from V and 4 from J; bases not matched to a gene: 3. This CDR3 spans 15 amino acids. For the CDR3, the DNA is TGCGCCAGCAGCCTTAGCGGGGGGGTGTACAATGAGCAGTTCTTC. Translating it yields CASSLSGGVYNEQFF.

The chain is built from TRBV2 and TRBJ2-2; 8 bases are shared with TRBD2. The CDR3 is made up of 12 amino acids. Trimming removed 8 bases from V and 8 bases from J; junction bases left unmatched: 4. Germline V CDR1 and CDR2: SNHLY, FYNNEI. The CDR3 DNA is TGTGCCAGCCACGGACTAGCTGGGGAGCTGTTTTTT. Amino acid sequence: CASHGLAGELFF.

The chain uses TRBV3-1 (or the pseudogene TRBV3-2) and TRBJ1-2; D not resolved. The CDR3 runs to 17 residues. Germline V gene sequence: CDR1 LGHDT, CDR2 YNNKEL (reference sequence). V was trimmed by 2 bases and J by 4 bases, leaving 20 bases between them. Here the CDR3 DNA reads TGTGCCAGCAGCCAAACGGAGGTGGGGTCCCCTACCTATGGCTACACCTTC. Protein: CASSQTEVGSPTYGYTF.

The chain combines TRBV6-7 with TRBJ2-1; TRBD2 agrees at 7 bases. TRBV6-7 falls under the ORF class, with uncertain function. The V gene end was trimmed by 5 bases and the J gene end by 8 bases; junction bases not matched to a gene: 18. This CDR3 has 17 amino acids. The CDR3 reads CASSHRPGIAGRDEQFF. The CDR3 region has the DNA TGTGCCAGCAGTCACCGCCCGGGTATAGCGGGTAGGGATGAGCAGTTCTTC.

The rearrangement uses TRBV18 and TRBJ1-2; 8 positions agree with TRBD1. The V and J ends lost 3 bases and 3 bases, in that order; junction bases with no gene match: 3. Germline V gives CDR1 KGHSH, CDR2 LQKENI. The CDR3 has 14 amino acids. The CDR3 spells CASSPQGADYGYTF. The DNA of the CDR3 is TGTGCCAGCTCACCCCAGGGGGCTGACTATGGCTACACCTTC.

The J gene is TRBJ1-2, the V gene TRBV7-9; D gene ambiguous. The length of the CDR3 is 12 residues. The germline CDR1 and CDR2 sequences are SEHNR and FQNEAQ (reference sequence). The V gene lost 5 bases and the J gene lost 6 bases, with 10 bases spanning the gap. CDR3 coding DNA: TGTGCCAGCAGCGGCAGCGGAAATGGCTACACCTTC. Its translation: CASSGSGNGYTF.

A remark on this clone: One end of the junction is discordant with germline, which a read error may explain. V gene TRBV11-3 combines with J gene TRBJ2-3; D is possibly TRBD2 (7 bases). CDR1 and CDR2 (germline): SGHNT, YENEEA. The CDR3 spans 12 residues. CDR3 coding DNA: TGTGCCAGCAGCTCGGGGGGCAAACGCATACATTTT. It codes for CASSSGGKRIHF.

The rearrangement links TRBV19 to TRBJ1-4; tentative D call: TRBD1 (6 bases). V lost 3 bases and J lost 7, with 18 bases in between. The germline V gene encodes CDR1 LNHDA and CDR2 SQIVND (reference sequence). This CDR3 spans 16 amino acids. CDR3 sequence reads: CASSIRGGAVSEKLFF. The CDR3 DNA reads as TGTGCCAGTAGTATCCGAGGGGGAGCGGTATCTGAAAAACTGTTTTTT.

The chain joins TRBV6-1 to TRBJ1-2; D uncertain. This CDR3 has 15 amino acids. V was shortened by 1 base and J by 4 bases, with 13 bases between the two germline ends. Germline V CDR1 and CDR2: MNHNS, SASEGT. CDR3 sequence reads: CASSEVRARSYGYTF. The CDR3 DNA follows: TGTGCCAGCAGTGAAGTGCGGGCCCGCTCCTATGGCTACACCTTC.

The rearrangement uses TRBV3-1 (or the pseudogene TRBV3-2) and TRBJ2-2, with 9 bases aligning to TRBD2. CDR1 is LGHDT, CDR2 YNNKEL, per germline (reference sequence). Losses at the gene ends were 4 bases for V and 8 bases for J; bases not matched to a gene: 8. CDR3 size: 15 residues. The CDR3 bases are TGTGCCAGCAGCCCTAGCGGGATCCCGTCTGGGGAGCTGTTTTTT. Translation gives CASSPSGIPSGELFF.

The V call is TRBV5-1, the J call TRBJ1-3; the D gene is possibly TRBD1 (6 bases). The CDR3 extends over 14 amino acids. The germline gives CDR1 SGHRS, CDR2 YFSETQ. V lost 1 base and J lost 1, with 6 bases in between. The CDR3 DNA is TGCGCCAGCAGCTTGACAGGGTCTGGAAACACCATATATTTT. Translation: CASSLTGSGNTIYF.

CDR3 coding DNA: TGTGCCAGCAGTTACGGGCTCCTCTTTTCCGGCTACACCTTC. It translates to CASSYGLLFSGYTF. The chain couples TRBV6-5 to TRBJ1-2; D not resolved. This CDR3 spans 14 amino acids. V lost 2 bases, J lost 8 bases, and 15 bases lay in between. The germline gives CDR1 MNHEY, CDR2 SVGAGI.

As DNA, the CDR3 is TGTGCCAGCAGCTTATCGGGAGTTACATCCTACAATGAGCAGTTCTTC. It codes for CASSLSGVTSYNEQFF. V is TRBV7-9 and J is TRBJ2-1, with D perhaps matching TRBD2 (6 bases). The CDR3 is 16 residues long. Trimming cost V 2 bases and J 1 base, with 12 bases left between them. Looked up from germline, CDR1 is SEHNR and CDR2 is FQNEAQ (reference sequence).

The chain has TRBV5-1 and TRBJ2-5; TRBD1 agrees at 7 bases. The ends lost 4 bases at V and 7 bases at J; junction bases unmatched: 10. The CDR3 is made up of 14 amino acids. Per germline, CDR1 SGHRS and CDR2 YFSETQ. The CDR3 region is CASSEGTAGATQYF. The CDR3 nucleotides read TGCGCCAGCAGCGAAGGGACAGCCGGGGCGACCCAGTACTTC.

In nucleotides, the CDR3 is TGTGCCAGCAGCTCGCAGGGGGTTAGAGGAGCTTTCTTT. Its translation is CASSSQGVRGAFF. The chain uses TRBV7-2 and TRBJ1-1; 7 bases are a match to TRBD1. This CDR3 contains 13 residues. Germline CDR1 is SGHTA and CDR2 is FQGNSA. Trimming cost V 4 bases and J 10 bases; bases outside gene matches: 9.

This clone has just one count. This sequence joins TRBV5-1 and TRBJ2-1; 10 bases are shared with TRBD2. V was clipped by 0 bases and J by 9 bases; unmatched bases: 3. The length of the CDR3 is 14 residues. Germline V CDR1 and CDR2: SGHRS, YFSETQ. The CDR3 sequence: CASSLALAGAEQFF. DNA of the CDR3: TGCGCCAGCAGCTTGGCCCTAGCGGGGGCTGAGCAGTTCTTC.

The chain links TRBV6-5 to TRBJ2-7, with 7 bases matching TRBD1. The CDR3 consists of 14 residues. Trimming at V came to 6 bases and at J to 3 bases, leaving 8 bases not matched to a gene. Germline values: CDR1 MNHEY, CDR2 SVGAGI. This CDR3 is CASRALTGYYEQYF. For the CDR3, the DNA is TGTGCCAGCAGAGCTCTGACAGGGTACTACGAGCAGTACTTC.

V is TRBV21-1 and J is TRBJ1-3; no DNA check was done on the table's D call, TRBD1. TRBV21-1 is recorded as a pseudogene. This CDR3 comprises 14 residues. CDR3 residues: CASSPCLSGNTIYF. The DNA for the CDR3 is TGTGCCAGCAGCCCTTGTCTCAGTGGAAACACCATATATTTT.

The rearrangement links TRBV6-5 to TRBJ2-7, with D possibly being TRBD1 (5 bases). V was cut by 8 bases and J by 3 bases, with 14 bases left in between. The CDR3 runs to 13 residues. The germline gives CDR1 MNHEY, CDR2 SVGAGI. The CDR3 loop is CASSVRTIYEQYF. As DNA, the CDR3 is TGTGCCAGCTCCGTCCGGACAATCTACGAGCAGTACTTC.

J is TRBJ1-1 and V is TRBV12-3 or TRBV12-4; D possibly corresponds to TRBD1 (6 bases). The V end was cut by 6 bases, the J end by 9 bases, with 14 bases between. The CDR3 is 12 amino acids. The CDR3 DNA reads as TGTGCCAGCAGCTATCCCCGGGACAAAGCTTTCTTT. It is translated as CASSYPRDKAFF.